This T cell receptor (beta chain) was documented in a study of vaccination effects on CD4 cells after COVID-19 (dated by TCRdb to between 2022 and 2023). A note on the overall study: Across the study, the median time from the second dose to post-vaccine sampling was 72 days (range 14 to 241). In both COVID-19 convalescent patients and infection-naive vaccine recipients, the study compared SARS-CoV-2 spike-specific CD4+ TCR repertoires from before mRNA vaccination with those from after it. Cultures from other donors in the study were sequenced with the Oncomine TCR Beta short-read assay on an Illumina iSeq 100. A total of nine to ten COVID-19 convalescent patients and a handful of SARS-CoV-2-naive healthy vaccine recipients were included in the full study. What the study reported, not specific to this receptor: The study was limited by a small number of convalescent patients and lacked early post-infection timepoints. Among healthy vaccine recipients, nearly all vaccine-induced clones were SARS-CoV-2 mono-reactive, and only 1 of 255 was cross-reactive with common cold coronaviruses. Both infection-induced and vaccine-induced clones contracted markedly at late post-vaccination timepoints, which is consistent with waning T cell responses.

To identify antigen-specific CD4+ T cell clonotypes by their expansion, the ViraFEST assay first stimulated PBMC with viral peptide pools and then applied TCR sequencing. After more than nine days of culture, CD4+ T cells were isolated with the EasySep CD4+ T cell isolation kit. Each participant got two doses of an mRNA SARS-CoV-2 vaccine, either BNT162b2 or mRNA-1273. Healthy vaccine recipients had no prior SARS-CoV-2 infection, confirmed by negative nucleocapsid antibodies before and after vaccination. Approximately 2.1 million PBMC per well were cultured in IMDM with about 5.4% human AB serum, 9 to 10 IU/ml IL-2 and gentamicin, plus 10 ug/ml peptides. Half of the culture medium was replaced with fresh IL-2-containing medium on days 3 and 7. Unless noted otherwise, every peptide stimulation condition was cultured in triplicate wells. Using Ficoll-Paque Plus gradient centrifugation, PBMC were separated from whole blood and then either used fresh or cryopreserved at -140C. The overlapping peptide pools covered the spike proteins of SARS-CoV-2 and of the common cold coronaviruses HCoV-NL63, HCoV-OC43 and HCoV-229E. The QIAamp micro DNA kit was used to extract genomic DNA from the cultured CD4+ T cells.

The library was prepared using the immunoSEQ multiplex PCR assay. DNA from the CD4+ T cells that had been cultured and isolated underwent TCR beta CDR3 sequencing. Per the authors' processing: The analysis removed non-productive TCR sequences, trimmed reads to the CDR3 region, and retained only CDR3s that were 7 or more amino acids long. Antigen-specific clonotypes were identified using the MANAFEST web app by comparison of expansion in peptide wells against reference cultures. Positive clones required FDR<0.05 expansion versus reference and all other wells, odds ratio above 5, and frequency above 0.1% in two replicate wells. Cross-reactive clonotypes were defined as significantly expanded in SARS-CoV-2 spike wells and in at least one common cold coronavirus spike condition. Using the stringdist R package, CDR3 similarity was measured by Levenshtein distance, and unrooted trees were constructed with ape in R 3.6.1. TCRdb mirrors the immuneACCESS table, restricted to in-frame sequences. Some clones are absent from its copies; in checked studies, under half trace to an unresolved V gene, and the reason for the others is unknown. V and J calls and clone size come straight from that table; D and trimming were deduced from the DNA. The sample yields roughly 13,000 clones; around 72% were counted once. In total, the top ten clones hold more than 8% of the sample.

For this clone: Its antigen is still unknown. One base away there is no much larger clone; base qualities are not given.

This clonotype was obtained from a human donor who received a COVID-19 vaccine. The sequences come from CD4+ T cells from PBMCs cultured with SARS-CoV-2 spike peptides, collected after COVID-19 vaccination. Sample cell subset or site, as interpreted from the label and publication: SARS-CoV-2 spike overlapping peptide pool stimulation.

The CDR3 region has the sequence CASSYGQGVRTDTQYF. The nucleotide sequence reads as follows: TGTGCCAGCAGCTACGGACAGGGGGTGAGAACAGATACGCAGTATTTT. The chain couples TRBV7-8 to TRBJ2-3; the junction holds 10 bases that match TRBD1. For CDR1 and CDR2, the germline V gene lists SGHVS and FQNEAQ. The CDR3 contains 16 residues, cysteine and phenylalanine counted. Of all the DNA, just the CDR3 is kept, 48 bases in frame from base 1. The germline V and J ends show losses of 4 bases and 3 bases respectively, and no gene match explains 7 bases of the junction.